This TCR beta chain came from a study of T cells in Graves' hyperthyroidism and ophthalmopathy. Amplification targeted TCR beta CDR3 regions from RNA transcripts. The HTBI primer set was used in a first-round RT-PCR of the TCR CDR3. One entry per CDR3 protein, called by TCRdb with MiXCR from the multiplex PCR reads. Here the sample spans approximately 640,000 distinct CDR3 sequences, about 17% being singletons. Lactation, pregnancy, other autoimmune disease or uncontrolled infection excluded patients. This clonotype has ten or more counts. V lost 6 bases to trimming and J lost 3 bases; unmatched junction nucleotides: 11. The germline V gene encodes CDR1 MNHEY and CDR2 SVGEGT. CDR3 length equals 15 residues.

This chain uses TRBV6-2 or TRBV6-3 with TRBJ2-7; 7 nucleotides match TRBD1. The sequenced material came from blood. The TCR comes from a young woman with Graves' hyperthyroidism. CDR3 sequence (DNA): TGTGCCAGCAGGCGATACGGGACAGACCTCTACGAGCAGTACTTC. Residues: CASRRYGTDLYEQYF.